The next 29 T cell receptor beta chains were all read from a single sample in a study of cytomegalovirus exposure and HLA in healthy donors (dated by TCRdb to about 2017). The receptor library was made with the immunoSEQ multiplex PCR assay. For the multiplex PCR, a mixture combining 60 forward primers for TCR Vbeta segments and 13 reverse primers for TCR Jbeta segments was used. Drawn from immuneACCESS, this table holds only the in-frame rearrangements with V and J called that TCRdb kept. Clones are partly lost; checked studies trace under half to an unresolved V gene and leave the rest unexplained. This sample gives around 160,000 clones in total; about 80% of them show up just once. The top ten constitute 9.5% to 10% of the sample. Specimen: PBMCs. All receptors derive from a young man in good health and CMV-seropositive.

This chain uses TRBV5-1 with TRBJ2-2; 7 nucleotides align to TRBD1. Germline V gene lookup returns CDR1 SGHRS and CDR2 YFSETQ. The CDR3 is made up of 14 amino acids. Losses at the gene ends were 0 bases for V and 9 bases for J; bases not matched to a gene: 5. CDR3 nucleotide sequence: TGCGCCAGCAGCTTGGCAACGACAGGGAGGGAGCTGTTTTTT. Protein sequence: CASSLATTGRELFF.

The chain has TRBV5-1 and TRBJ2-3; 7 bases align to TRBD1. The CDR3 is 14 residues long. The J segment lost 2 bases and the V segment lost 6 bases, leaving 6 bases of the junction unmatched. Germline CDR1 reads SGHRS; CDR2 reads YFSETQ. The CDR3 nucleotides read TGCGCCAGCATCGAACAGGGGATCACAGATACGCAGTATTTT. It yields the protein CASIEQGITDTQYF.

This clone came up a few times. The chain links TRBV27 to TRBJ2-1, with unresolved D. The CDR3 extends over 14 amino acids. Trimming pared 5 bases from V and 0 bases from J, leaving 8 bases between. The V gene's germline CDR1 is MNHEY and CDR2 SMNVEV (reference sequence). Written as DNA, the CDR3 is TGTGCCAGCAGTCCTACTAACTCCTACAATGAGCAGTTCTTC. Translating gives CASSPTNSYNEQFF.

Turning to this clone: One junction end does not reproduce the germline sequence, and a read error may be involved. The chain has TRBV5-6 and TRBJ1-3; D gene ambiguous. Germline-derived CDR1 and CDR2 are SGHDT and YYEEEE. This CDR3 has 15 amino acids. CDR3 DNA: TGTGCCAGCAGCCCCCGGGGTCCCTCTAGAAACACCATATATTTT. The encoded protein is CASSPRGPSRNTIYF. Complete variable domain (other parts from reference TRBV5-6 and TRBJ1-3): DAGVTQSPTHLIKTRGQQVTLRCSPKSGHDTVSWYQQALGQGPQFIFQYYEEEERQRGNFPDRFSGHQFPNYSSELNVNALLLGDSALYLCASSPRGPSRNTIYFGEGSWLTVV.

V is TRBV19 and J is TRBJ1-2; D not resolved. Trimming took off 3 bases at V and 9 bases at J, with 8 bases between the two ends. Germline V gene lookup returns CDR1 LNHDA and CDR2 SQIVND (reference sequence). This CDR3 contains 11 residues. The CDR3 region has the DNA TGTGCCAGTAGTATCGGGATAAGCTACACCTTC. The encoded protein is CASSIGISYTF.

This chain connects TRBV28 to TRBJ2-5; TRBD2 aligns across 7 bases. V trimming: 3 bases; J trimming: 5 bases; junction bases outside the gene matches: 15. CDR3 length: 17 residues. From germline, CDR1 is MDHEN and CDR2 SYDVKM. The CDR3 region is CASSLGYARERGETQYF. CDR3 bases: TGTGCCAGCAGTTTGGGTTATGCGCGGGAGAGGGGTGAGACCCAGTACTTC.

This clone was seen a handful of times. The chain recombines TRBV7-9 with TRBJ2-3; 10 bases fit TRBD1. V was pared by 5 bases and J by 4 bases, with 6 bases of the junction left unmatched. CDR1 is SEHNR and CDR2 is FQNEAQ in the germline V gene (reference sequence). The CDR3 sequence is 15 residues long. Here the CDR3 DNA reads TGTGCCAGCAGCAGCGGACAGGGGGGACCAGATACGCAGTATTTT. It specifies CASSSGQGGPDTQYF.

The chain employs TRBV10-2 and TRBJ2-1; a possible D gene is TRBD1 (6 bases). Trimming pared 4 bases from V and 2 bases from J, leaving 6 bases between. This CDR3 is built from 13 residues. From germline, CDR1 is WSHSY and CDR2 SAAADI. CDR3 sequence reads: CASSGDTYNEQFF. The CDR3 DNA is TGCGCCAGCAGTGGGGACACCTACAATGAGCAGTTCTTC.

The chain recombines TRBV28 with TRBJ2-7; 9 nucleotides match TRBD2. V lost 5 bases and J lost 3; bases outside the gene matches: 8. Germline V gives CDR1 MDHEN, CDR2 SYDVKM. The CDR3 sequence is 15 residues long. The CDR3 spells CASSNAGGSHYEQYF. The CDR3 region has the DNA TGTGCCAGCAGTAACGCGGGAGGGAGTCACTACGAGCAGTACTTC. Variable domain in full (rest from reference TRBV28 and TRBJ2-7): DVKVTQSSRYLVKRTGEKVFLECVQDMDHENMFWYRQDPGLGLRLIYFSYDVKMKEKGDIPEGYSVSREKKERFSLILESASTNQTSMYLCASSNAGGSHYEQYFGPGTRLTVT.

This rearrangement joins TRBV6-4 to TRBJ2-1; 10 bases line up with TRBD1. Unmatched junction bases numbered 6, after V lost 5 bases and J lost 8 bases. There are 14 residues in the CDR3. The germline gives CDR1 MRHNA, CDR2 SNTAGT. The CDR3, as DNA: TGTGCCAGCAGTCCCCAGACAGGGGGCTATGAGCAGTTCTTC. Translation: CASSPQTGGYEQFF.

The chain has TRBV18 and TRBJ2-3; D ambiguous. Per the germline V gene, CDR1 is KGHSH and CDR2 is LQKENI. CDR3 length: 14 amino acids. Trimming removed 3 bases at V and 2 bases at J, with 9 bases between. The CDR3, as DNA: TGTGCCAGCTCACCGCTAGGTGTCACAGATACGCAGTATTTT. Translation: CASSPLGVTDTQYF. Filled out from reference TRBV18 and TRBJ2-3, the complete variable domain reads NAGVMQNPRHLVRRRGQEARLRCSPMKGHSHVYWYRQLPEEGLKFMVYLQKENIIDESGMPKERFSAEFPKEGPSILRIQQVVRGDSAAYFCASSPLGVTDTQYFGPGTRLTVL.

A word on this clone: Germline and junction disagree at one end, which may indicate a read error. The chain joins TRBV20-1 to TRBJ2-1, with 8 bases that match TRBD2. The length of the CDR3 is 11 residues. The germline CDR1 and CDR2 sequences are DFQATT and SNEGSKA (reference sequence). The CDR3 DNA reads TGCAGTGCTATGAAGCGGGAGAAGGTGGTCTTC. This gives the protein CSAMKREKVVF.

This chain joins TRBV29-1 and TRBJ2-3; possibly TRBD1 for D (6 bases). V was pared by 4 bases and J by 1 base, with 6 bases between. CDR1 and CDR2 from the germline V gene are SQVTM and ANQGSEA. The length of the CDR3 is 12 residues. The CDR3 nucleotides read TGCAGCGTTGGACAGGGCACAGATACGCAGTATTTT. As protein: CSVGQGTDTQYF.

The chain links TRBV5-6 to TRBJ2-5; D gene unclear. The J call may be mistaken, given a closer DNA end match to TRBJ2-7. Per the germline V gene, CDR1 is SGHDT and CDR2 is YYEEEE. The CDR3 loop spans 15 amino acids. The CDR3 is CASSFLPESSYEQYF. DNA of the CDR3: TGTGCCAGCAGCTTTCTTCCCGAGAGCTCCTACGAGCAGTACTTC.

The V and J genes are TRBV19 and TRBJ2-7; tentatively, D is TRBD2 (5 bases). Trimming removed 5 bases at V and 8 bases at J, with 19 bases between. This CDR3 is 14 amino acids long. From germline, CDR1 is LNHDA and CDR2 SQIVND (reference sequence). In DNA form, the CDR3 reads TGTGCCAGTAGTGCCGGGAACACCCTTTACAAGCAGTACTTC. It specifies CASSAGNTLYKQYF.

As for this clone: The sample carries other DNA sequences with the same CDR3. The rearrangement joins TRBV27 to TRBJ2-7; a possible D gene is TRBD2 (6 bases). CDR1 is MNHEY, CDR2 SMNVEV, per germline (reference sequence). The length of the CDR3 is 14 residues. Deletions cut 3 bases from V and 4 bases from J, with 13 bases between. CDR3 DNA sequence: TGTGCCAGCAGTTTTAGCGGTTCCAATTACGAGCAGTACTTC. Amino acids: CASSFSGSNYEQYF.

This clone was detected once. V usage is TRBV10-3 and J usage is TRBJ2-3; D gene uncertain. This CDR3 spans 15 amino acids. Germline V CDR1 and CDR2: ENHRY, SYGVKD. V lost 11 bases and J lost 0, with 18 bases in between. CDR3 in amino acids: CASTLGYFSTDTQYF. The CDR3 DNA reads as TGTGCCTCGACACTCGGATACTTCAGCACAGATACGCAGTATTTT.

The gene calls are TRBV13 and TRBJ2-2; 10 bases match TRBD2. The CDR3 length is 15 residues. V lost 3 bases to trimming and J lost 7 bases; unmatched junction nucleotides: 5. Germline-derived CDR1 and CDR2 are PRHDT and FYEKMQ (reference sequence). The CDR3 nucleotides read TGTGCCAGCAGCTTGGCTAGCGGGAGCGTCGGGGAGCTGTTTTTT. It codes for CASSLASGSVGELFF.

The chain employs TRBV11-2 and TRBJ1-2; 8 nucleotides line up with TRBD1. The CDR3 consists of 14 residues. CDR1 is SGHAT, CDR2 FQNNGV, per germline. After removal of 4 bases from V and 8 bases from J, the junction contained 9 bases not matched to a gene. The CDR3 DNA sequence: TGTGCCAGCAGCTCCGGGACAGGAAAAGACGGCTACACCTTC. It codes for CASSSGTGKDGYTF. Filled out from reference TRBV11-2 and TRBJ1-2, the complete variable domain reads EAGVAQSPRYKIIEKRQSVAFWCNPISGHATLYWYQQILGQGPKLLIQFQNNGVVDDSQLPKDRFSAERLKGVDSTLKIQPAKLEDSAVYLCASSSGTGKDGYTFGSGTRLTVV.

V usage is TRBV6-6 and J usage is TRBJ2-7; D is undetermined. From germline, CDR1 is MNHNY and CDR2 SVGAGI (reference sequence). This CDR3 has 15 residues. V was clipped by 5 bases and J by 2 bases, with 16 bases between them. In DNA form, the CDR3 reads TGTGCCAGCAGTACCCACTCTGGAGTCCCCTACGAGCAGTACTTC. Encoded protein: CASSTHSGVPYEQYF.

The chain uses TRBV7-2 and TRBJ2-7; D gene ambiguous. Trimming cost V 3 bases and J 0 bases, with 12 bases left between them. Germline loops: CDR1 SGHTA, CDR2 FQGNSA. The CDR3 sequence is 15 residues long. CDR3 region: CASSFSPSSSYEQYF. As DNA, the CDR3 is TGTGCCAGCAGCTTTAGCCCCTCGAGCTCCTACGAGCAGTACTTC.

This clone was counted once. The genes are TRBV5-1 and TRBJ1-1; a weak D match, TRBD1 (5 bases). This CDR3 spans 13 amino acids. Germline-derived CDR1 and CDR2 are SGHRS and YFSETQ. V was cut by 2 bases and J by 5 bases, with 10 bases left in between. This CDR3 reads CASSFQGSTEAFF. For the CDR3, the DNA is TGCGCCAGCAGCTTTCAGGGCTCGACTGAAGCTTTCTTT.

V usage is TRBV7-9 and J usage is TRBJ2-4; weak D call: TRBD2 (5 bases). V shed 4 bases and J shed 9 bases, with 16 bases lying between them. From germline, CDR1 is SEHNR and CDR2 FQNEAQ (reference sequence). The CDR3 extends over 14 amino acids. Written as DNA, the CDR3 is TGTGCCAGCAGCTCCGTTCCCACGGGAAGCATTCAGTACTTC. Protein: CASSSVPTGSIQYF.

V gene TRBV15 combines with J gene TRBJ2-1; 7 bases map to TRBD2. The CDR3 has 16 amino acids. CDR1 is LNHNV and CDR2 is YYDKDF in the germline V gene (reference sequence). V shed 3 bases and J 2 bases; nucleotides not matched to a gene: 7. The CDR3 sequence is CATSSYSGGTYNEQFF. For the CDR3, the DNA is TGTGCCACCAGCAGCTACTCGGGGGGAACCTACAATGAGCAGTTCTTC.

The rearrangement links TRBV27 to TRBJ1-1; 7 bases are a match to TRBD1. The CDR3 is 13 residues long. The germline V gene has CDR1 MNHEY and CDR2 SMNVEV (reference sequence). V shed 4 bases and J 8 bases; nucleotides not matched to a gene: 7. The CDR3 protein is CASSSLGQPEAFF. CDR3 DNA: TGTGCCAGCAGTTCGCTGGGACAGCCAGAAGCTTTCTTT.

V gene TRBV2 combines with J gene TRBJ2-7; tentatively, D is TRBD1 (6 bases). Germline loops: CDR1 SNHLY, CDR2 FYNNEI. The CDR3 consists of 13 residues. V was pared by 8 bases and J by 2 bases, with 13 bases between. The CDR3 spells CASRFGQTYEQYF. CDR3 DNA: TGTGCCAGCCGGTTTGGACAGACCTACGAGCAGTACTTC.

The chain employs TRBV5-4 and TRBJ2-6; TRBD1 matches 11 bases. This CDR3 has 17 residues. Germline V gene lookup returns CDR1 SGHNT and CDR2 YYREEE (reference sequence). V lost 4 bases and J lost 3; bases outside the gene matches: 6. This chain's CDR3 is CASSGDRGTFGANVLTF. For the CDR3, the DNA is TGTGCCAGCAGCGGGGACAGGGGGACTTTTGGGGCCAACGTCCTGACTTTC. Based on the CDR3 plus reference TRBV5-4 and TRBJ2-6, the full variable domain is ETGVTQSPTHLIKTRGQQVTLRCSSQSGHNTVSWYQQALGQGPQFIFQYYREEENGRGNFPPRFSGLQFPNYSSELNVNALELDDSALYLCASSGDRGTFGANVLTFGAGSRLTVL.

V gene TRBV9 combines with J gene TRBJ2-7; maybe TRBD2 (6 bases). The V end lost 0 bases, the J end lost 2 bases, and 15 bases lay between the germline ends. Germline V gene sequence: CDR1 SGDLS, CDR2 YYNGEE. This CDR3 contains 16 residues. The CDR3 DNA follows: TGTGCCAGCAGCGTAGGTCCGGGAGTAACTACCTACGAGCAGTACTTC. It specifies CASSVGPGVTTYEQYF.

The chain carries TRBV10-3 and TRBJ2-1; TRBD1 agrees at 9 bases. Trimming at V came to 3 bases and at J to 7 bases, leaving 16 bases not matched to a gene. The CDR3 runs 18 residues. Per the germline V gene, CDR1 is ENHRY and CDR2 is SYGVKD. The CDR3, as DNA: TGTGCCATCAGTGATACGGGTGGGGGGACAGGGTATACTAATGAGCAGTTCTTC. As protein: CAISDTGGGTGYTNEQFF.